This TCR beta chain is from a study of CD8 T cells in ankylosing spondylitis. Notes on the study in general: Fewer than 10 highly homologous variants made up a TCR beta motif that seemed to typify ankylosing spondylitis blood. The clones that were linked to disease were reported to be significantly enriched in matched synovial fluid samples from ankylosing spondylitis patients. CD8+ by phenotype, disease-linked clones were relatively rare in peripheral blood. Some of the motif variants had earlier been found in reactive arthritis patients' fluid and blood.

This clonotype showed up many times. Its matching antigen is unknown. One entry per CDR3 protein, called by TCRdb with MiXCR from the 5' RACE reads. The sample records hundreds of thousands of distinct CDR3 sequences, about 24% being singletons. The sample taken for sequencing was blood, either unsorted or a sorted T cell fraction (not recorded which). The sequence came from a male donor with ankylosing spondylitis.

The CDR3 is CASSRSPGANQPQHF. CDR3 DNA: TGTGCCAGCAGCCGGTCCCCCGGCGCCAATCAGCCCCAGCATTTT. The gene calls are TRBV7-2 and TRBJ1-5, with D unresolved. CDR1 and CDR2 from the germline V gene are SGHTA and FQGNSA. V was cut by 5 bases and J by 3 bases, with 14 bases left in between. CDR3 length: 15 amino acids.